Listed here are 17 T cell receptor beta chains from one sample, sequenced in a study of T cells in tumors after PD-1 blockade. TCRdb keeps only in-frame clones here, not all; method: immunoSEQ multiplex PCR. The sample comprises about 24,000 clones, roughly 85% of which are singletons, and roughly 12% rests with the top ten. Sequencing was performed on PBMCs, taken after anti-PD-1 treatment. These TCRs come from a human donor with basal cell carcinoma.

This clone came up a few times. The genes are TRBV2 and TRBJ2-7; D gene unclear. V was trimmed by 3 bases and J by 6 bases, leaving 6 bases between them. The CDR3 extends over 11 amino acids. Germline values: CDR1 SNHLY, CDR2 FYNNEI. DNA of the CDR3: TGTGCCAGCAGTGAGGGTTCCGAGCAGTACTTC. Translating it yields CASSEGSEQYF.

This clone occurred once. The CDR3 region has the DNA TGCGCCAGCAGCAAGGGACCGCGAGATACGCAGTATTTT. Its translation: CASSKGPRDTQYF. The chain has TRBV5-1 and TRBJ2-3, with D perhaps being TRBD1 or TRBD2 (5 bases each). CDR3 length: 13 amino acids. Per the germline V gene, CDR1 is SGHRS and CDR2 is YFSETQ. With 4 bases removed from V and 5 bases from J, the gap between germline ends came to 11 bases.

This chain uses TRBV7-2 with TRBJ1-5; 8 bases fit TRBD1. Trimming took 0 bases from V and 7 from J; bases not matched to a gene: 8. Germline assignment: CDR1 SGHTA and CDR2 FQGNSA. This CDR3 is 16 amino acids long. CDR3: CASSLATGVRRQPQHF. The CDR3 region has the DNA TGTGCCAGCAGCTTAGCGACAGGGGTCCGACGGCAGCCCCAGCATTTT.

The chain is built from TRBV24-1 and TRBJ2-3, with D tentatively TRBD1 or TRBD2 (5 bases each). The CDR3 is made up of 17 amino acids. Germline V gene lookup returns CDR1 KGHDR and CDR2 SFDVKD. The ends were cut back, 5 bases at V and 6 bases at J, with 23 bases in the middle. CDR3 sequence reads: CATSAGGLLEDRDTQYF. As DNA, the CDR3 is TGTGCCACCAGTGCTGGGGGTTTATTGGAAGATCGGGATACGCAGTATTTT.

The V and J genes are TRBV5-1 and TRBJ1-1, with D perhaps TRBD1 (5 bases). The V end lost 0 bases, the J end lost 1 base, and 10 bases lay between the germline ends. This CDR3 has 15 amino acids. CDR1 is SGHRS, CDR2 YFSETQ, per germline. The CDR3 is CASSLEGLRNTEAFF. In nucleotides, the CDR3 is TGCGCCAGCAGCTTGGAGGGACTGAGGAACACTGAAGCTTTCTTT.

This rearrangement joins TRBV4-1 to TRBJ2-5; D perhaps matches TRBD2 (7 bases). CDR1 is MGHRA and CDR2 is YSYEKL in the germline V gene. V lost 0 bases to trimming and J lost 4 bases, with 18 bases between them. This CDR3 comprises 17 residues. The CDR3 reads CASSQDPAGAQGETQYF. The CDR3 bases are TGCGCCAGCAGCCAAGATCCGGCGGGGGCGCAAGGAGAGACCCAGTACTTC.

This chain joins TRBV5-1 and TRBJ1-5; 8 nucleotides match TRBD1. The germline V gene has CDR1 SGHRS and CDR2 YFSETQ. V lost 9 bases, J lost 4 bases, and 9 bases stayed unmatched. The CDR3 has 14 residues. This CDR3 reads CAKAGQGENQPQHF. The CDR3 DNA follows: TGCGCCAAGGCCGGACAGGGAGAAAATCAGCCCCAGCATTTT.

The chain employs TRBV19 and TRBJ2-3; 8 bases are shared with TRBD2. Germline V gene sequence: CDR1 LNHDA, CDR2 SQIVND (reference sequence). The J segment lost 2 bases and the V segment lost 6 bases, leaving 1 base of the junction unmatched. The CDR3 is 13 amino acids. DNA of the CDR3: TGTGCCAGTAGCGGGGGGGCCACAGATACGCAGTATTTT. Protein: CASSGGATDTQYF.

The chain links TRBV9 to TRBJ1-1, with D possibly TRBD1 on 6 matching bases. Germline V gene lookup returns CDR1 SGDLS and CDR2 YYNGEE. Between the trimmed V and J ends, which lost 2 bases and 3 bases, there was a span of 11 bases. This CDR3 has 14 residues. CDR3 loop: CASSVGGGHTEAFF. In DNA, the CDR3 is TGTGCCAGCAGCGTTGGAGGGGGGCACACTGAAGCTTTCTTT.

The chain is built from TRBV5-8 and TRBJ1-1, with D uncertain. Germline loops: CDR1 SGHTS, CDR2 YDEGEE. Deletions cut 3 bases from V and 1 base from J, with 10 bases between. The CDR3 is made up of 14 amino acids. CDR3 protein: CASSYGRRNTEAFF. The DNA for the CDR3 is TGTGCCAGCAGCTACGGACGGAGGAACACTGAAGCTTTCTTT. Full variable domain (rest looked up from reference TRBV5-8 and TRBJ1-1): EAGVTQSPTHLIKTRGQQATLRCSPISGHTSVYWYQQALGLGLQFLLWYDEGEERNRGNFPPRFSGRQFPNYSSELNVNALELEDSALYLCASSYGRRNTEAFFGQGTRLTVV.

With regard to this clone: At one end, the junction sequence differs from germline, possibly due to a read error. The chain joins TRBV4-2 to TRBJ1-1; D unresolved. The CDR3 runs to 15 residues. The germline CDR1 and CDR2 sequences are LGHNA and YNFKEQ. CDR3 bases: TGTGCCAGCAGCCACGTCACGGCCGGGGTTGTAGGTTTGGTGTTT. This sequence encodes CASSHVTAGVVGLVF.

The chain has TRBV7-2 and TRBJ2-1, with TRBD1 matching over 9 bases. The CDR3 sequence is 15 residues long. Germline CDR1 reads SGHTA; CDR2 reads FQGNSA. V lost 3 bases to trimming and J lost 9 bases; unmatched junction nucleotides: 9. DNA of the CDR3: TGTGCCAGCAGCTTGCCGGGACAGGGAGATGGTGAGCAGTTCTTC. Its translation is CASSLPGQGDGEQFF.

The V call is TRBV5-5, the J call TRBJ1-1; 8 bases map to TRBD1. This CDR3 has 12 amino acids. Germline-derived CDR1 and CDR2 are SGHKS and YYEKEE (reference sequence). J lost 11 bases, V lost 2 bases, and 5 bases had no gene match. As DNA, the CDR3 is TGTGCCAGCAGCTTAGGACAGGGAACGGCTTTCTTT. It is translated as CASSLGQGTAFF.

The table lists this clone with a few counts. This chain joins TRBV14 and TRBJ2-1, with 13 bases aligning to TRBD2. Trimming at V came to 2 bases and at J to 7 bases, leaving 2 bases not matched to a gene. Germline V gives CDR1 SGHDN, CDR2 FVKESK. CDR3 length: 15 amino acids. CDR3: CASSQTSGGGNEQFF. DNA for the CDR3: TGTGCCAGCAGCCAAACTAGCGGGGGGGGTAATGAGCAGTTCTTC.

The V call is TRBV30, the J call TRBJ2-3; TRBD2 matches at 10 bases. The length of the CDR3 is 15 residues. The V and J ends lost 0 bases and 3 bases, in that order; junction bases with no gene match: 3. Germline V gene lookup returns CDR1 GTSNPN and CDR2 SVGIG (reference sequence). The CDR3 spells CAWSVAGGPTDTQYF. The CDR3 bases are TGTGCCTGGAGTGTAGCGGGGGGGCCTACAGATACGCAGTATTTT.

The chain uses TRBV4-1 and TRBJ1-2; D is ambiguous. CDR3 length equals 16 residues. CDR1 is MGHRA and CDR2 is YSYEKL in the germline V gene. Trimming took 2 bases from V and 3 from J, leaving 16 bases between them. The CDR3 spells CASSQFPTGEDYGYTF. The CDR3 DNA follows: TGCGCCAGCAGCCAATTTCCCACCGGGGAGGACTATGGCTACACCTTC.

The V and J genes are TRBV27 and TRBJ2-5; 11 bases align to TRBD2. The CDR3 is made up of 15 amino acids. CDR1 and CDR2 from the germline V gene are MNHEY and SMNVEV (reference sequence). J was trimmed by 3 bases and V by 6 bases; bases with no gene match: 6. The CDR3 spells CASRSLAGGKETQYF. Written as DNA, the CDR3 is TGTGCCAGCAGGTCCCTAGCGGGGGGTAAAGAGACCCAGTACTTC.